The source of this TCR beta chain is a study of CD8 T cells in ankylosing spondylitis. The study, taken as a whole, reports: Apparently characteristic of ankylosing spondylitis blood was a TCR beta motif (roughly eight highly homologous variants).

This CDR3 is built from 15 residues. J gave up 2 bases and V 5 bases, and 6 bases lay outside the gene matches. Germline CDR1 and CDR2: SGHTA and FQGNSA. Molecular-barcoded quantitative 5'-RACE produced these TCR beta libraries. Each CDR3 protein gets one entry after TCRdb re-called the 5' RACE reads with MiXCR. This sample has about 260,000 distinct CDR3 sequences; about 20% occur once, and the top ten carry roughly 7.3%. This clonotype came up a few times. No antigen is known for it. This receptor was taken from a male donor with ankylosing spondylitis or in good health (not recorded which). Sequenced sample: blood, either unsorted or a sorted T cell fraction (not recorded which). The chain has TRBV7-2 and TRBJ2-3, with TRBD2 identical over 8 bases. In nucleotides, the CDR3 is TGTGCCAGCAGCGATAGCGGGGCGTTCACAGATACGCAGTATTTT. It encodes CASSDSGAFTDTQYF.